This TCR beta chain was retrieved from a study of T-cell reconstitution after alpha-beta-depleted transplantation in children. In germline, CDR1 is MNHNS, CDR2 SASEGT. Trimming cost V 5 bases and J 1 base; bases outside gene matches: 1. The CDR3 has 15 amino acids. This clonotype has only a few counts. The library targeted TCRbeta and was prepared with unique molecular identifiers. TCRdb re-called the PCR reads through MiXCR, storing one row per CDR3 protein. This sample has 490,000 or so distinct CDR3 sequences, with roughly an eighth found just once. V usage is TRBV6-1 and J usage is TRBJ1-6; TRBD1 matches 8 bases. This sequence originates from a human donor who donated a stem cell graft to a child with combined immunodeficiency. This material consisted of PBMCs from the stem cell graft donor, taken from the stem cell graft. CDR3 in DNA: TGTGCCAGCAGTCAGGGGGCGTCCTATAATTCACCCCTCCACTTT. Its translation: CASSQGASYNSPLHF.